These T cell receptor beta chains were read from a single sample in a study of OX40 agonist ivuxolimab in advanced cancers. Assay: immunoSEQ multiplex PCR; the TCRdb copy retains only in-frame clones and omits some. The profile covers roughly 23,000 clones, with about four fifths appearing a single time and more than 30% taken by the ten largest. The material sequenced was CD4+ or CD8+ T cells sorted from blood, taken in a trial of the OX40 agonist ivuxolimab. These receptors came from an adult with an advanced solid tumor such as melanoma, head and neck, liver or kidney cancer. Both conserved end residues are part of each CDR3. The D gene is left open where the match is weak.

D gene	V gene	J gene	CDR3 protein	CDR3 DNA
.	TRBV29-1	TRBJ2-3	CSVDEGYGTDTQYF	TGCAGCGTTGACGAGGGATACGGCACAGATACGCAGTATTTT
TRBD1	TRBV2	TRBJ2-7	CASSGRTGPEQYF	TGTGCCAGCAGTGGCAGGACAGGGCCCGAGCAGTACTTC